These 17 T cell receptor beta chains originate from one sample sequenced in a study of T cell responses to AZD1222 COVID-19 vaccine. Sequencing was performed with immunoSEQ multiplex PCR; in TCRdb, only in-frame clones are kept and a portion is missing. This sample carries some 150,000 clones, with over 2% going to the ten biggest clones. The specimen sequenced was peripheral blood. All receptors derive from an adult in good health.

The chain has TRBV7-2 and TRBJ1-1, with D possibly matching TRBD1 (5 bases). The length of the CDR3 is 17 residues. In germline, CDR1 is SGHTA, CDR2 FQGNSA. Trimming pared 3 bases from V and 1 base from J, leaving 18 bases between. CDR3 amino acids: CASSFRVGGGTNTEAFF. CDR3 coding DNA: TGTGCCAGCAGCTTCAGGGTAGGCGGCGGGACGAACACTGAAGCTTTCTTT.

The V and J genes are TRBV18 and TRBJ1-5, with D possibly matching TRBD1 (5 bases). From germline, CDR1 is KGHSH and CDR2 LQKENI. CDR3 length: 13 amino acids. Trimming cost V 2 bases and J 4 bases, with 6 bases left between them. The chain's CDR3 is CASSPGGNQPQHF. In nucleotides, the CDR3 is TGTGCCAGCTCACCAGGGGGGAATCAGCCCCAGCATTTT.

The J gene is TRBJ2-3, the V gene TRBV4-3; 11 bases align to TRBD2. The CDR3 has 19 amino acids. Germline values: CDR1 LGHNA, CDR2 YSLEER. Trimming at V came to 0 bases and at J to 1 base, leaving 9 bases not matched to a gene. This CDR3 is CASSQDLNWGLAGTDTQYF. For the CDR3, the DNA is TGCGCCAGCAGCCAAGACTTGAACTGGGGACTAGCGGGCACAGATACGCAGTATTTT.

The genes are TRBV7-2 and TRBJ2-7; D remains unclear. This CDR3 has 13 amino acids. V shed 2 bases and J shed 5 bases, with 10 bases lying between them. Germline lookup yields CDR1 SGHTA and CDR2 FQGNSA. CDR3 sequence reads: CASSLFGRDEQYF. The CDR3 DNA reads as TGTGCCAGCAGCTTATTCGGTAGGGACGAGCAGTACTTC. Together with reference TRBV7-2 and TRBJ2-7, the CDR3 gives the full variable domain: GAGVSQSPSNKVTEKGKDVELRCDPISGHTALYWYRQSLGQGLEFLIYFQGNSAPDKSGLPSDRFSAERTGGSVSTLTIQRTQQEDSAVYLCASSLFGRDEQYFGPGTRLTVT.

The chain links TRBV11-1 to TRBJ2-1; 7 bases align to TRBD1. The J segment lost 9 bases and the V segment lost 5 bases, leaving 16 bases of the junction unmatched. The V gene's germline CDR1 is SGHAT and CDR2 FQDESV (reference sequence). This CDR3 is 16 amino acids long. In nucleotides, the CDR3 is TGTGCCAGCAGCAACAACCGGGACAGATTTTTTCGTGAGCAGTTCTTC. Its translation is CASSNNRDRFFREQFF.

The rearrangement uses TRBV3-1 (or the pseudogene TRBV3-2) and TRBJ2-7; D uncertain. This CDR3 contains 12 residues. Germline V gene lookup returns CDR1 LGHDT and CDR2 YNNKEL (reference sequence). The V and J ends lost 0 bases and 2 bases respectively, with 2 bases between them. CDR3 loop: CASSQEAYEQYF. In nucleotides, the CDR3 is TGTGCCAGCAGCCAAGAGGCCTACGAGCAGTACTTC.

The chain joins TRBV18 to TRBJ1-5; D is possibly TRBD1 (6 bases). The V end lost 3 bases, the J end lost 3 bases, and 15 bases lay between the germline ends. The CDR3 runs 16 residues. CDR1 KGHSH and CDR2 LQKENI come from the germline V gene. CDR3 amino acids: CASSPSGGQPNQPQHF. CDR3 in DNA: TGTGCCAGCTCACCGTCTGGGGGGCAACCCAATCAGCCCCAGCATTTT.

The chain links TRBV2 to TRBJ2-5; the match to TRBD2 covers 8 bases. With 6 bases clipped from V and 4 bases from J, the junction kept 7 bases outside the gene matches. This CDR3 has 14 amino acids. The germline V gene has CDR1 SNHLY and CDR2 FYNNEI. The chain's CDR3 is CASSSTSAGETQYF. For the CDR3, the DNA is TGTGCCAGCAGCTCGACTAGCGCTGGAGAGACCCAGTACTTC.

The chain couples TRBV19 to TRBJ2-5; D unresolved. Trimming took 6 bases from V and 0 from J, leaving 8 bases between them. This CDR3 is built from 13 residues. Germline CDR1 reads LNHDA; CDR2 reads SQIVND (reference sequence). The CDR3 region is CASSRNYQETQYF. In DNA form, the CDR3 reads TGTGCCAGTAGCCGAAATTACCAAGAGACCCAGTACTTC.

V and J are TRBV7-2 and TRBJ1-5, with 8 bases that match TRBD1. J lost 7 bases, V lost 0 bases, and 5 bases had no gene match. The CDR3 totals 15 residues. Per the germline V gene, CDR1 is SGHTA and CDR2 is FQGNSA. CDR3 nucleotide sequence: TGTGCCAGCAGCTTAGCGGACAGGGTGGACCAGCCCCAGCATTTT. Amino acids: CASSLADRVDQPQHF.

The chain couples TRBV11-3 to TRBJ2-5, with TRBD2 identical over 10 bases. V shed 5 bases, J shed 2 bases, and the junction held 2 bases outside the gene matches. Germline loops: CDR1 SGHNT, CDR2 YENEEA. There are 14 residues in the CDR3. CDR3 sequence (DNA): TGTGCCAGCAGCCAAGCGGGGGGGCAAGAGACCCAGTACTTC. It encodes CASSQAGGQETQYF.

Details on this clone: The junction shows a germline mismatch at one end, possibly a read error. This CDR3 reads CASSLEAGRAFF. The CDR3 DNA reads TGTGCCAGCAGCTTAGAGGCAGGTCGGGCTTTCTTC. The chain employs TRBV7-6 and TRBJ1-2; D remains ambiguous. The CDR3 is 12 amino acids. Germline V gene data show CDR1 as SGHVS and CDR2 as FNYEAQ.

The chain carries TRBV27 and TRBJ1-5; 8 nucleotides agree with TRBD1. From germline, CDR1 is MNHEY and CDR2 SMNVEV (reference sequence). V lost 2 bases, J lost 1 base, and 1 base stayed unmatched. The CDR3 runs 15 residues. The CDR3 coding sequence is TGTGCCAGCAGTTTAAACAGGGGGAGCAATCAGCCCCAGCATTTT. It encodes CASSLNRGSNQPQHF.

The chain links TRBV5-6 to TRBJ1-1; D is unclear. Germline V gene sequence: CDR1 SGHDT, CDR2 YYEEEE. The CDR3 totals 16 residues. V lost 0 bases and J lost 1, with 13 bases in between. CDR3 amino acids: CASSLDRVRRNTEAFF. The CDR3 coding sequence is TGTGCCAGCAGCTTGGATAGGGTGAGGAGGAACACTGAAGCTTTCTTT.

The chain combines TRBV19 with TRBJ1-2, with TRBD1 matching 12 bases. J gave up 6 bases and V 4 bases, and 6 bases lay outside the gene matches. In germline, CDR1 is LNHDA, CDR2 SQIVND (reference sequence). The CDR3 covers 15 residues. The chain's CDR3 is CASSRGQGAVNGYTF. The CDR3 region has the DNA TGTGCCAGTAGTAGGGGACAGGGGGCTGTTAATGGCTACACCTTC.

This chain uses TRBV6-5 with TRBJ1-1, with D perhaps matching TRBD1 (6 bases). This CDR3 spans 15 amino acids. CDR1 and CDR2 (germline): MNHEY, SVGAGI. Deletions cut 8 bases from V and 0 bases from J, with 16 bases between. CDR3 DNA sequence: TGTGCCAGCCGCGACCAGGGGATCATGAACACTGAAGCTTTCTTT. Translated, it gives CASRDQGIMNTEAFF.

The V gene is TRBV4-2, the J gene TRBJ1-6; 7 positions match TRBD1. The trim removed 0 bases at V and 4 bases at J, leaving 6 bases unmatched. Germline V lookup: CDR1 LGHNA, CDR2 YNFKEQ. The length of the CDR3 is 17 residues. The CDR3 here is CASSQESDRVYNSPLHF. In DNA form, the CDR3 reads TGTGCCAGCAGCCAAGAGTCTGACAGGGTTTATAATTCACCCCTCCACTTT.